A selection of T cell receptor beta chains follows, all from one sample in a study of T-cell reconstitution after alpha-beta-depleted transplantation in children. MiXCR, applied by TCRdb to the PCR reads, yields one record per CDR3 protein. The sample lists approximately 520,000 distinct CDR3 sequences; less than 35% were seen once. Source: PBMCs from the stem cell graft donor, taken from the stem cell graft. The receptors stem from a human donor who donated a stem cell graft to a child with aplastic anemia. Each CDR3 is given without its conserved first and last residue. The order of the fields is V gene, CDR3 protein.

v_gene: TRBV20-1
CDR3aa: SARDRGTSGPGDTQY

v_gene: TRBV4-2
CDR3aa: ASSQSDAGELF

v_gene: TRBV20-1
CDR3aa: SARGGPYGYT

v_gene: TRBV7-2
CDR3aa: ASSLSLAGGGEQF

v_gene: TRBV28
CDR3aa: ASYMTHSYNEQF

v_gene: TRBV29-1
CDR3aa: SAGTSWAEAF

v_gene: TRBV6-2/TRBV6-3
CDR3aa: ASSYPTAEAF

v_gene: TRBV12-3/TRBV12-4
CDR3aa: ASSWGQGPSEQY

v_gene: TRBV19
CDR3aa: ASSTTGGNQPQH

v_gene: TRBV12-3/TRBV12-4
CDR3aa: ASTSLDGNQPQH

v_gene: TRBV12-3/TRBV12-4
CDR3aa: ASRFFGSHPDTQY

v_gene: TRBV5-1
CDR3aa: ASSLVVGQDTEAF

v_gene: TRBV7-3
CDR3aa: ASSRVGGDTGELF

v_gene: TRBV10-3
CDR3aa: AISESQTNYGYT

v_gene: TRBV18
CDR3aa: ASSPVPGVDYGYT

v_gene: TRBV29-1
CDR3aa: SVDQGESEAF

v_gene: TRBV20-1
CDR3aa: SAPRRTGGRVTEAF

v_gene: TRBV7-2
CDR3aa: ASSLGSAQAGQPQH

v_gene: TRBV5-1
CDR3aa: ATDYSGANVLT

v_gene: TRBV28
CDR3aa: ASSLLGANTGELF